This T cell receptor beta chain was captured in a study of T-cell reconstitution after alpha-beta-depleted transplantation in children. Study-level points and caveats: Some patients' high day-60 TCRbeta diversity was attributed to recipient cells surviving conditioning. As was reported, about two months after transplant, alpha-beta T cells came from several hundred expanded graft clones. The main origin of T-cell counts and diversity one year after transplant was newly produced T cells.

The CDR3 extends over 13 amino acids. Per germline, CDR1 SQVTM and CDR2 ANQGSEA. V lost 2 bases to trimming and J lost 3 bases, with 10 bases between them. This sample's TCRbeta library carried unique molecular identifier barcodes. TCRdb called the PCR reads again in MiXCR, with one record for every CDR3 protein. The sample lists about a million distinct CDR3 sequences, about 29% seen once, with approximately 30% in the top ten. This clonotype occurred a few times. Its antigen is undetermined. The TCR was taken from a boy less than two years old who had a stem cell transplant for SCID, so the T cells may come from the graft donor. The genes are TRBV29-1 and TRBJ1-2; TRBD1 is a possible D gene (5 bases). Sequenced material: PBMCs, mostly from graft donor cells, taken 360 days after TCRalphabeta/CD19-depleted stem cell transplant. CDR3: CSVELGEDYGYTF. For the CDR3, the DNA is TGCAGCGTTGAATTGGGGGAAGACTATGGCTACACCTTC.